The text below deals with one TCR beta chain. What it recognizes is unknown. The ends were cut back, 4 bases at V and 5 bases at J, with 12 bases in the middle. The CDR3 has 14 residues. Germline V gene lookup returns CDR1 MGHDK and CDR2 SYGVNS. This entry comes from a study of cytotoxic CD8 clonotypes in ibrutinib-treated CLL. Study findings and constraints: Collection times varied between progressing and sustained-remission patients. Clonality was higher at ibrutinib response and returned toward baseline at progression. Baseline levels of clonality went above those of age-matched healthy donors and moved with circulating CD8+ T-cell counts.

Sequencing sought depths of 1 in 200,000 to 1 in 1 million T cells. Clones were sequenced by immunoSEQ multiplex PCR, and TCRdb holds only the in-frame ones, with some missing. The table has roughly 150,000 clones, around 76% seen once; the top ten hold about 4.7%. The rearrangement links TRBV25-1 to TRBJ2-1, with no clear D. The specimen comprised PBMCs, sampled after 24 months of ibrutinib treatment. This receptor was taken from a human donor with chronic lymphocytic leukemia. CDR3 amino acids: CASSGRNYNNEQFF. CDR3 in DNA: TGTGCCAGCAGTGGGCGGAACTACAACAATGAGCAGTTCTTC. Based on the CDR3 plus reference TRBV25-1 and TRBJ2-1, the full variable domain is EADIYQTPRYLVIGTGKKITLECSQTMGHDKMYWYQQDPGMELHLIHYSYGVNSTEKGDLSSESTVSRIRTEHFPLTLESARPSHTSQYLCASSGRNYNNEQFFGPGTRLTVL.